This record looks at one T cell receptor beta chain sequence and its context. The antigen remains unidentified. This specimen comes from a study of cytomegalovirus exposure and HLA in healthy donors. 60 Vbeta and 13 Jbeta primers were used in PCR. The table came from immunoSEQ multiplex PCR; TCRdb's copy has only in-frame clones and leaves some out. The table includes about 110,000 clones, 80% detected once. Study-level results: A further, later analysis showed that HLA-associated TCR beta chains (compared with equally common others) were more clonally expanded. It was reported in a later analysis that an Asian-associated ancestry cluster showed fewer N-insertions than the roughly 660-donor mean. Three of the chains that were CMV-associated were confirmed in vitro to be specific for CMV antigens.

Germline assignment: CDR1 LGHNA and CDR2 YNFKEQ. Trimming took 1 base from V and 5 from J; bases not matched to a gene: 1. The length of the CDR3 is 15 residues. This sequence was found in a woman aged 55-69 years in good health and CMV-seropositive. The J gene is TRBJ2-1, the V gene TRBV4-2; 11 bases are a match to TRBD2. Sequencing was done on a sample of PBMCs. The CDR3 sequence is CASSQVAGGDNEQFF. CDR3 sequence (DNA): TGTGCCAGCAGCCAAGTAGCGGGAGGGGACAATGAGCAGTTCTTC.